Presented here are 5 T cell receptor beta chains from one specimen sequenced in a study of OX40 agonist ivuxolimab in advanced cancers. Receptors were amplified or captured by the immunoSEQ multiplex PCR assay. As stored in TCRdb, this immuneACCESS dataset retains in-frame rearrangements with V and J assigned. A fraction of the clones does not appear; measured against another copy, unresolved V genes explain less than half of the discrepancy, and the remainder lacks a known reason. Within this sample are about 93,000 clones, with roughly nine tenths of them counted one time only. Around 0.51% of the sample rests with the top ten. This sample comprised CD4+ or CD8+ T cells sorted from blood, obtained in a trial of the OX40 agonist ivuxolimab. Receptor source: an adult with an advanced solid tumor such as melanoma, head and neck, liver or kidney cancer.

This clone has only one observation. V and J are TRBV27 and TRBJ2-2, with unresolved D. CDR1 is MNHEY, CDR2 SMNVEV, per germline (reference sequence). V lost 3 bases to trimming and J lost 5 bases, with 10 bases between them. This CDR3 spans 14 amino acids. CDR3 sequence reads: CASSLLAPTGELFF. The CDR3 bases are TGTGCCAGCAGTTTGTTGGCACCGACCGGGGAGCTGTTTTTT.

The gene calls are TRBV5-1 and TRBJ2-7, with 8 bases lining up with TRBD1. The CDR3 length is 16 residues. With V trimmed by 4 bases and J by 2 bases, 11 bases remained unmatched. The germline CDR1 and CDR2 sequences are SGHRS and YFSETQ. The CDR3 DNA sequence: TGCGCCAGCAGCCCGGCCTACCCGGGACAGGCCTACGAGCAGTACTTC. Its protein product is CASSPAYPGQAYEQYF.

Here the CDR3 DNA reads TGTGCCAGTAGTGTTGGACTAGAAAGCACAGATACGCAGTATTTT. Translating gives CASSVGLESTDTQYF. The chain recombines TRBV19 with TRBJ2-3, with 7 bases aligning to TRBD2. Germline CDR1 is LNHDA and CDR2 is SQIVND (reference sequence). V shed 5 bases, J shed 0 bases, and the junction held 5 bases outside the gene matches. The CDR3 spans 15 residues.

This sequence joins TRBV15 and TRBJ1-6, with 11 bases that match TRBD1. V lost 4 bases, J lost 7 bases, and 3 bases stayed unmatched. CDR1 and CDR2 (germline): LNHNV, YYDKDF (reference sequence). This CDR3 is 15 amino acids long. The CDR3 DNA is TGTGCCACCAGCACCCGGACAGGGGGCAATTCACCCCTCCACTTT. This translates into CATSTRTGGNSPLHF.

This clone was counted a single time. V gene TRBV9 combines with J gene TRBJ1-3; D is undetermined. The CDR3 is made up of 17 amino acids. The V end was cut by 4 bases, the J end by 3 bases, with 20 bases between. Per the germline V gene, CDR1 is SGDLS and CDR2 is YYNGEE. As DNA, the CDR3 is TGTGCCAGCAGCATAATCGACGGACTCGATCTTGGAAACACCATATATTTT. Translation gives CASSIIDGLDLGNTIYF.